These T cell receptor beta chains were read from a single sample in a study of blood T cell repertoires in COVID-19. Sequenced by immunoSEQ multiplex PCR; TCRdb stores in-frame clones only, minus some. The sample yields 210,000 or so clones, around four fifths seen once. Sequencing was carried out using peripheral blood. Source of these receptors: a woman older than 75 with active or convalescent COVID-19. Both conserved end residues are part of each CDR3. The D gene is left open where the match is weak. Clone size is stated in some rows and not others, as once, few, many or a class when expanded.

clone size	D gene	J gene	V gene	CDR3 length	CDR3 DNA	CDR3 protein
-	TRBD2	TRBJ2-1	TRBV9	14	TGTGCCAGCAGCGTAGATATCGGGCGGGAGGACAAGTTCTTC	CASSVDIGREDKFF
-	-	TRBJ2-2	TRBV7-8	14	TGTGCCCGTGGGATAGGGGCTAACACCGGGGAGCTGTTTTTT	CARGIGANTGELFF
-	TRBD2	TRBJ2-7	TRBV6-5	14	TGTGCCAGCAGTTATCGGACTAGATTGAGGGAGCAGTACTTC	CASSYRTRLREQYF
-	TRBD1	TRBJ1-2	TRBV7-7	18	TGTGCTAGCAGCCCGATGATTGTCGGGACAGGGGCGGCCTATGGCTACACCTTC	CASSPMIVGTGAAYGYTF
-	TRBD1	TRBJ2-7	TRBV4-1	16	TGCGCCAGCAGCCAGATGTCGTACAGGGGCAGCCACGAGCAGTACTTC	CASSQMSYRGSHEQYF
-	TRBD1	TRBJ1-1	TRBV19	16	TGTGCCAGTAGTCCATGGACAGGGGGGCGGAACACTGAAGCTTTCTTT	CASSPWTGGRNTEAFF
few	-	TRBJ1-1	TRBV28	13	TGTGCCAGCAGTCGAGTTCAGGGGAGTGAAGCTTTCTTT	CASSRVQGSEAFF
-	TRBD2	TRBJ2-3	TRBV9	17	TGTGCCAGCAGCGTAGATCCAGCGGGGGCTAGCACAGATACGCAGTATTTT	CASSVDPAGASTDTQYF
-	TRBD1	TRBJ2-7	TRBV27	14	TGTGCCACCCGTCAAGGGGGCGAGACCTACGAGCAGTACTTC	CATRQGGETYEQYF
few	TRBD1	TRBJ2-1	TRBV6-2/TRBV6-3	17	TGTGCCAGCAGTTATACCACAGGGGGTTTGGCCTACAATGAGCAGTTCTTC	CASSYTTGGLAYNEQFF
-	-	TRBJ1-4	TRBV19	17	TGTGCCAGTAGTGCCTCCGGGACACGAGCAACTAATGAAAAACTGTTTTTT	CASSASGTRATNEKLFF
few	TRBD1	TRBJ1-2	TRBV6-2/TRBV6-3	17	TGTGCCAGCAGTTACCGGACAGGGATACCGACTAACTATGGCTACACCTTC	CASSYRTGIPTNYGYTF
-	TRBD1	TRBJ1-4	TRBV7-9	14	TGTGCCAGCAGCTACGGACAGGGTGGTGAAAAACTGTTTTTT	CASSYGQGGEKLFF
-	TRBD1	TRBJ1-1	TRBV5-1	15	TGCGCCAGCAGCCCTCGACAGGGGGATGGCACTGAAGCTTTCTTT	CASSPRQGDGTEAFF
-	-	TRBJ1-5	TRBV28	17	TGTGCCAGCAGTTTTCTCGGGGCGGGGGATAGCAATCAGCCCCAGCATTTT	CASSFLGAGDSNQPQHF
few	TRBD2	TRBJ2-5	TRBV5-4	17	TGTGCCAGCAGCTCGCCTAGCGGGGGGCCCATTCAAGAGACCCAGTACTTC	CASSSPSGGPIQETQYF
-	-	TRBJ2-1	TRBV7-3	16	TGTGCCAGCAGCTCAACCCCCGGCGGGGTTGGAGATGAGCAGTTCTTC	CASSSTPGGVGDEQFF
-	-	TRBJ2-3	TRBV9	15	TGTGCCAGCAGCGTAGGGTGGGGGGGCACAGATACGCAGTATTTT	CASSVGWGGTDTQYF
-	TRBD2	TRBJ2-7	TRBV7-2	15	TGTGCCAGCAGCGCCACTAGCGGGGGTCCCTACGAGCAGTACTTC	CASSATSGGPYEQYF
-	TRBD1	TRBJ2-7	TRBV7-8	14	TGTGCCAGCACCCCAGACAGGGTTATCTACGAGCAGTACTTC	CASTPDRVIYEQYF
once	-	TRBJ1-6	TRBV9	17	TGTGCCAGCAGCGTAGATTCCGGCGGGCCGCGCAATTCACCCCTCCACTTT	CASSVDSGGPRNSPLHF
once	-	TRBJ2-7	TRBV20-1	14	TGCAGTGCTAGTGTCCAGGTACGCTCCTACGAGCAGTACTTC	CSASVQVRSYEQYF
-	TRBD1	TRBJ1-2	TRBV6-1	14	TGTGCCAGCAGTGACCAACAGGGGGGGTATGGCTACACCTTC	CASSDQQGGYGYTF
few	-	TRBJ2-2	TRBV6-2/TRBV6-3	13	TGTGCCAGCAGTTACCTCAGGGGCGGGGAGCTGTTTTTT	CASSYLRGGELFF
-	TRBD1	TRBJ1-4	TRBV7-2	16	TGTGCCAGCAGCTTTCGGTCAGGGGGCTATGATGAAAAACTGTTTTTT	CASSFRSGGYDEKLFF
few	-	TRBJ1-2	TRBV7-2	14	TGTGCCAGCAGCTCAGGGGTCGTTCGGGCAGGCTACACCTTC	CASSSGVVRAGYTF
once	-	TRBJ1-6	TRBV7-8	15	TGTGCCAGCAGCTCAGACAGCCCAAGGGCTTCACCCCTCCACTTT	CASSSDSPRASPLHF
-	TRBD1	TRBJ1-4	TRBV27	17	TGTGCCAGCAGTCCCAGGGGACAGGGGGCTATAAATGAAAAACTGTTTTTT	CASSPRGQGAINEKLFF
-	-	TRBJ1-1	TRBV5-1	12	TGCGCCAGCAGCTTGGGGAACAGGGAAGCTTTCTTT	CASSLGNREAFF